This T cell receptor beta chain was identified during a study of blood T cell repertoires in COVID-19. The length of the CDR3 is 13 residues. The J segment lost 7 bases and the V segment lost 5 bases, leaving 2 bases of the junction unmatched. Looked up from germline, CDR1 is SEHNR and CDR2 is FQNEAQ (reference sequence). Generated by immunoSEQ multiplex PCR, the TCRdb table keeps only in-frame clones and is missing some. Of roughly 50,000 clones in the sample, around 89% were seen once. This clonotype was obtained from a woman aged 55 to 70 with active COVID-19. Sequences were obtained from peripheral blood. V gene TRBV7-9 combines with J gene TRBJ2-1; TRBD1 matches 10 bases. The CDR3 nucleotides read TGTGCCAGCAGCCTGGGACAGGGGAATGAGCAGTTCTTC. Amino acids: CASSLGQGNEQFF.